This T cell receptor beta chain was sequenced in a study of patients and donors after allogeneic stem cell transplantation. From the RT-PCR reads, TCRdb called clonotypes with MiXCR, one entry per CDR3 protein. This table has about a million distinct CDR3 sequences, roughly 18% appearing once. This clonotype has a handful of counts. Trimming pared 7 bases from V and 3 bases from J, leaving 21 bases between. Per the germline V gene, CDR1 is SEHNR and CDR2 is FQNEAQ (reference sequence). CDR3 size: 16 residues. This chain joins TRBV7-9 and TRBJ1-1, with D possibly matching TRBD1 (6 bases). This clonotype was sampled from a human donor who was either an allogeneic HSCT recipient or a stem cell or donor lymphocyte infusion donor (not recorded which). It is not recorded whose cells these are; they may come from a transplant donor. The sample comprised blood, either unsorted or a sorted T cell fraction (not recorded which). DNA for the CDR3: TGTGCCAGCACCCTGGGCGGGGGGACACTTCACACTGAAGCTTTCTTT. It is translated as CASTLGGGTLHTEAFF.